This T cell receptor (beta chain) was sequenced for a study of cytomegalovirus exposure and HLA in healthy donors. Study information: Counted in an early data release were tens of millions of unique TCRs from HLA-typed donors.

CDR1 and CDR2 (germline): SGHTA, FQGTGA. This CDR3 region has 16 residues. V lost 2 bases and J 0 bases, leaving 10 bases between the germline ends. PCR involved 60 Vbeta and 13 Jbeta primers. Here immunoSEQ multiplex PCR was the method, and the copy in TCRdb shows in-frame clones only, minus some. The sample carries roughly 150,000 clones, about 80% recorded once. The sequenced material came from PBMCs. The chain links TRBV7-3 to TRBJ2-2; D is ambiguous. The clonotype comes from a man younger than 40 in good health. The CDR3 here is CASSLDTPSNTGELFF. As DNA, the CDR3 is TGTGCCAGCAGCTTAGATACACCCTCGAACACCGGGGAGCTGTTTTTT.